A single sample is the source of the 5 T cell receptor beta chains below, sequenced in a study of blood T cell repertoires in COVID-19. Method: immunoSEQ multiplex PCR; TCRdb's copy keeps in-frame clones and lacks some. The profile shows about 330,000 clones, approximately 89% of them singletons. The material sequenced was PBMCs or T cells enriched from blood (not recorded which). All receptors derive from a man aged 30-40 years who had recovered from COVID-19.

This clone has just one count. The CDR3, as DNA: TGCGCCAGCAGCCAAGATCGAAGACCGGGACAGCTTCGCGATACGCAGTATTTT. Amino acid sequence: CASSQDRRPGQLRDTQYF. This chain joins TRBV4-1 and TRBJ2-3, with 7 nucleotides matching TRBD1. Trimming removed 0 bases from V and 6 bases from J; junction bases left unmatched: 15. The germline CDR1 and CDR2 sequences are MGHRA and YSYEKL. There are 18 residues in the CDR3.

The chain links TRBV23-1 to TRBJ2-7; a possible D gene is TRBD2 (5 bases). TRBV23-1 has ORF status, its function being uncertain. V was shortened by 0 bases and J by 5 bases, with 8 bases between the two germline ends. This CDR3 has 13 residues. CDR3 region: CASSQSPGNEQYF. The CDR3 nucleotides read TGCGCCAGCAGTCAATCGCCCGGGAACGAGCAGTACTTC.

The gene calls are TRBV10-2 and TRBJ2-5; 12 bases are a match to TRBD1. The CDR3 runs to 16 residues. V lost 6 bases and J lost 4; bases outside the gene matches: 9. CDR1 is WSHSY, CDR2 SAAADI, per germline. Written as DNA, the CDR3 is TGCGCCAGCAGATTGGGGACAGGGGGCGAGTTAGAGACCCAGTACTTC. It codes for CASRLGTGGELETQYF.

This chain joins TRBV11-1 and TRBJ2-7, with 11 bases matching TRBD1. The V gene end was trimmed by 4 bases and the J gene end by 1 base; junction bases not matched to a gene: 6. CDR1 and CDR2 (germline): SGHAT, FQDESV (reference sequence). This CDR3 contains 16 residues. CDR3 amino acids: CASSSGQGVRSYEQYF. The CDR3 nucleotides are TGTGCCAGCAGCTCGGGACAGGGGGTAAGATCCTACGAGCAGTACTTC.

The chain has TRBV11-2 and TRBJ2-7; 7 nucleotides align to TRBD1. V shed 4 bases, J shed 0 bases, and the junction held 9 bases outside the gene matches. CDR3 length equals 16 residues. Germline loops: CDR1 SGHAT, CDR2 FQNNGV. The CDR3 DNA reads TGTGCCAGCAGCTCAGACGGACAGGTTCGCTCCTACGAGCAGTACTTC. Translating gives CASSSDGQVRSYEQYF.